This T cell receptor (beta chain) appears in the sequencing data of a study of shared clonotypes between healthy human individuals. Germline CDR1 reads SEHNR; CDR2 reads FQNEAQ (reference sequence). This CDR3 is built from 15 residues. V lost 2 bases and J lost 0, with 11 bases in between. Some clones are missing from TCRdb's copy, which holds only in-frame ones; the method was immunoSEQ multiplex PCR. The data hold about 800,000 clones, with 96% observed a single time. CD45RO-negative, CCR7-positively selected cells formed the naive CD8 fraction, excluding terminally differentiated effector memory CD45RA+ cells.

The TCR originated in a man aged 25-45 years in good health. The chain links TRBV7-9 to TRBJ2-7, with D uncertain. Sequencing was carried out using naive CD8+ T cells sorted from blood. The DNA of the CDR3 is TGTGCCAGCAGCTTAAGACCGTCGAGCTCCTACGAGCAGTACTTC. Translation: CASSLRPSSSYEQYF.